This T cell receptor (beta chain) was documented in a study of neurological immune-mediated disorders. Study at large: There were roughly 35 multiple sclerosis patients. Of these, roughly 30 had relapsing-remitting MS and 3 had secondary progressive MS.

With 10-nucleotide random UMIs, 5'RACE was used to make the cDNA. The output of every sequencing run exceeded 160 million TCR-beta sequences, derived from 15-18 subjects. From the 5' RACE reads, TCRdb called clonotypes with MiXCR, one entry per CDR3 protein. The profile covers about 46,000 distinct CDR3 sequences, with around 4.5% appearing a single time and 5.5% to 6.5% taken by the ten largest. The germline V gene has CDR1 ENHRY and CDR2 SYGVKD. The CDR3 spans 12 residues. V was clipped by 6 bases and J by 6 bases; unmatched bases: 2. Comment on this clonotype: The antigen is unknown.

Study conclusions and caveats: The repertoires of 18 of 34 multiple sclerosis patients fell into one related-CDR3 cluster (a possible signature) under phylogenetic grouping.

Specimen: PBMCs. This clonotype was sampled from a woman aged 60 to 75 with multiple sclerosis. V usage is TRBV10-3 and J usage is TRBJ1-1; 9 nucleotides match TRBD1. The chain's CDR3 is CAIRQGAAEAFF. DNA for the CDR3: TGTGCCATCAGACAGGGGGCAGCTGAAGCTTTCTTT.